The T cell receptor beta chain described here comes from a study of blood T cell repertoires in COVID-19. For the study at large: Donors in the United States, Italy and Spain gave samples during acute or convalescent COVID-19. Sample material is recorded as cDNA or gDNA derived from T cells, B-cell-depleted T cells, or PBMCs.

Authors' methods: Amplification from reference gene primers served as the basis for estimated nucleated cell counts. Profiled with immunoSEQ multiplex PCR; TCRdb holds only in-frame clones, not every one. That table supplies the V and J calls and clone size; D and trimming were determined from the DNA. The sample holds about 200,000 clones, about 85% seen once. In its sample, this clone was seen once. Germline V CDR1 and CDR2: SGHTA, FQGTGA. The CDR3 spans 13 residues. Between the trimmed V and J ends, which lost 5 bases and 6 bases, there was a span of 13 bases. The chain couples TRBV7-3 to TRBJ1-1; tentatively, D is TRBD1 (5 bases). Sequencing was carried out using peripheral blood. The origin of this receptor is a woman older than 75 with acute or convalescent COVID-19. CDR3 amino acids: CASSEGGTPEAFF. In DNA form, the CDR3 reads TGTGCCAGCAGCGAAGGCGGGACCCCTGAAGCTTTCTTT.